Below, one T cell receptor (beta chain) is given with its context. Its matching antigen is unknown. From germline, CDR1 is LNHDA and CDR2 SQIVND (reference sequence). The length of the CDR3 is 15 residues. Multiplex touch-down PCR amplified TRB using TRB-A and TRB-B pools in one tube. TCRdb reprocessed the multiplex PCR reads and keeps a single row for each CDR3 protein, giving no DNA. In all, the sample yields around 7,100 distinct CDR3 sequences. The data belong to a study of T cell clusters in autoimmune cytopenias. Study-wide findings and caveats: No cluster-lack signature appeared between secondary cytopenia and chronic lymphocytic leukemia patients, apparently due to lymphoma masking. Physiological T cell clusters of healthy donors were apparently absent in primary autoimmune cytopenia patients.

TRB amplification used approximately 250 ng of peripheral blood genomic DNA. The same sample was also used in a study of T cell repertoires in aging, cancer and after chemotherapy. That investigation notes: In healthy donors, age-related TCR diversity loss mainly reflected lost richness.

The chain carries TRBV19 and TRBJ2-1; the TCRdb D gene call, TRBD1, has no DNA to confirm it. Sequencing was performed on peripheral blood. This clonotype was obtained from a human donor in good health. The CDR3 sequence: CASSIEGTDDNEQFF. The whole variable domain, filled in from reference TRBV19 and TRBJ2-1, reads DGGITQSPKYLFRKEGQNVTLSCEQNLNHDAMYWYRQDPGQGLRLIYYSQIVNDFQKGDIAEGYSVSREKKESFPLTVTSAQKNPTAFYLCASSIEGTDDNEQFFGPGTRLTVL.